This T cell receptor beta chain was identified in a study of PD-L1 blockade in urothelial cancer. CDR1 and CDR2 (germline): GTSNPN, SVGIG (reference sequence). The CDR3 totals 12 residues. V lost 0 bases and J 4 bases, leaving 7 bases between the germline ends. The sample's time point: pretreatment peripheral blood. Assay used: immunoSEQ multiplex PCR; TCRdb lists only in-frame clones, some missing. The profile shows 90,000 to 100,000 clones, around 87% of them singletons. The sample consisted of PBMCs, taken around atezolizumab (anti-PD-L1) treatment. The chain carries TRBV30 and TRBJ2-7; D uncertain. The clonotype was recovered from a man in his 60s with urothelial cancer. The CDR3 nucleotides are TGTGCCTGGAGTGTACAGTGGTACGAGCAGTACTTC. This translates into CAWSVQWYEQYF.